Below, one T cell receptor beta chain is given with its context. The sample belongs to a study of blood T cells in healthy people across ages. The authors ran a second PCR of roughly 6 to 11 cycles using a sample-barcoded 5' primer and a J-beta primer mix. TCRdb re-derived calls from the 5' RACE reads in MiXCR, one entry per CDR3 protein. This table holds 590,000 or so distinct CDR3 sequences, under 30% found once. Trimming at V came to 8 bases and at J to 6 bases, leaving 4 bases not matched to a gene. Germline-derived CDR1 and CDR2 are MDHEN and SYDVKM. The length of the CDR3 is 13 residues. The receptor was isolated from a woman aged 80 or over in good health. The chain employs TRBV28 and TRBJ1-6; 7 bases are a match to TRBD1. The material sequenced was blood. The CDR3 region is CASEGQFNSPLHF. The CDR3 DNA reads as TGTGCCAGCGAGGGACAGTTTAATTCACCCCTCCACTTT.